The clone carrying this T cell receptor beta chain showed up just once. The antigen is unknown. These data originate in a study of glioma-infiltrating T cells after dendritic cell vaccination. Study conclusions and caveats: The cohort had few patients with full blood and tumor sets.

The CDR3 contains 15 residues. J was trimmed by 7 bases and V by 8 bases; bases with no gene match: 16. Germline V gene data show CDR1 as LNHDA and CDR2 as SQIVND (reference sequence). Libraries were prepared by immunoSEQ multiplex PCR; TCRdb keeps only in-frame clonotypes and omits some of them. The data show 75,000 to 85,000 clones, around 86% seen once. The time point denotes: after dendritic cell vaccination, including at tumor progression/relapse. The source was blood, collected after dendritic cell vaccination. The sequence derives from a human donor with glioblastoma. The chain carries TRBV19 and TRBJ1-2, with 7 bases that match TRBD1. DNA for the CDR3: TGTGCCAGTGAAAGGGGGGAACAGGGGATGCGTGGCTACACCTTC. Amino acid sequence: CASERGEQGMRGYTF.